The 3 T cell receptor beta chains in this list originate from one sample, sequenced in a study of shared clonotypes between healthy human individuals. Produced via immunoSEQ multiplex PCR; TCRdb's table is partial and in-frame only. In the table there are 550,000 to 750,000 clones, about 91% of which are singletons. In the naive CD8 group, cells lacked CD45RO and were positively selected for CCR7, so terminally differentiated effector memory CD45RA+ cells were left out. The sequenced sample was naive CD8+ T cells sorted from blood. These receptors were taken from a man aged 25 to 40 in good health.

V usage is TRBV18 and J usage is TRBJ1-2; 8 bases agree with TRBD1. V shed 3 bases and J 2 bases; nucleotides not matched to a gene: 11. CDR3 length: 17 residues. Per the germline V gene, CDR1 is KGHSH and CDR2 is LQKENI. The CDR3 DNA is TGTGCCAGCTCACCTTCTAAGGGACAGGCTTTCAACTATGGCTACACCTTC. Amino acid sequence: CASSPSKGQAFNYGYTF.

This clone has just one count. The DNA for the CDR3 is TGTGCCAGCAGTGAGGGTACCAGCTACAATGAGCAGTTCTTC. Encoded protein: CASSEGTSYNEQFF. The chain uses TRBV25-1 and TRBJ2-1, with D hard to call. This CDR3 region has 14 residues. Germline assignment: CDR1 MGHDK and CDR2 SYGVNS. V gave up 3 bases and J gave up 3 bases, with 9 bases separating them. Drawing the rest from reference TRBV25-1 and TRBJ2-1, the complete variable domain is EADIYQTPRYLVIGTGKKITLECSQTMGHDKMYWYQQDPGMELHLIHYSYGVNSTEKGDLSSESTVSRIRTEHFPLTLESARPSHTSQYLCASSEGTSYNEQFFGPGTRLTVL.

This chain joins TRBV27 and TRBJ1-5; the match to TRBD1 covers 8 bases. Germline-derived CDR1 and CDR2 are MNHEY and SMNVEV (reference sequence). The V segment lost 5 bases and the J segment 0 bases; nucleotides outside the gene matches: 9. The CDR3 length is 17 residues. The DNA of the CDR3 is TGTGCCAGCAGTACGGACAGGGACTTATATAGCAATCAGCCCCAGCATTTT. Its protein product is CASSTDRDLYSNQPQHF.